This TCR beta chain came from a study of graft-versus-host responses after intestinal transplantation. Study overall: Multivisceral, liver-intestinal, or isolated intestinal transplants were received by the recipients.

Whole-study results and caveats: Among recipient marrow samples, GvH clones were found; some appeared first in ileum or blood.

The CDR3 is 15 residues long. The germline V and J ends were trimmed by 4 bases and 2 bases, with 12 bases remaining between them. Looked up from germline, CDR1 is SGHTA and CDR2 is FQGTGA. This clone was picked up one time. Its antigen is unidentified. The data were produced by immunoSEQ multiplex PCR, yet TCRdb's version contains in-frame clones alone and is incomplete. The data hold around 120,000 clones, with just under 95% observed a single time. V gene TRBV7-3 combines with J gene TRBJ1-5; D is possibly TRBD1 (6 bases). The source is a human donor who received an intestinal transplant. The sample consisted of unstimulated CD4+ T cells sorted from spleen or lymph node cells, taken before intestinal transplant. The CDR3 loop reads CASSSAGGGNQPQHF. The CDR3 DNA reads as TGTGCCAGCAGCTCCGCGGGGGGCGGCAATCAGCCCCAGCATTTT.